This entry concerns a single TCR beta chain. This sample was included in a study of blood T cell repertoires in COVID-19. TCRdb's table, derived via immunoSEQ multiplex PCR, lists solely in-frame clones and lacks some. The table includes approximately 76,000 clones, around 82% detected once. The ends lost 6 bases at V and 8 bases at J; junction bases unmatched: 2. The CDR3 loop spans 10 amino acids. The germline V gene has CDR1 SQVTM and CDR2 ANQGSEA. The sequence derives from a man older than 75 with active or convalescent COVID-19. Material: peripheral blood. This rearrangement joins TRBV29-1 to TRBJ2-3; TRBD2 matches 7 bases. CDR3 coding DNA: TGCAGCGTGGGGGGGGGTACGCAGTATTTT. Amino acids: CSVGGGTQYF.